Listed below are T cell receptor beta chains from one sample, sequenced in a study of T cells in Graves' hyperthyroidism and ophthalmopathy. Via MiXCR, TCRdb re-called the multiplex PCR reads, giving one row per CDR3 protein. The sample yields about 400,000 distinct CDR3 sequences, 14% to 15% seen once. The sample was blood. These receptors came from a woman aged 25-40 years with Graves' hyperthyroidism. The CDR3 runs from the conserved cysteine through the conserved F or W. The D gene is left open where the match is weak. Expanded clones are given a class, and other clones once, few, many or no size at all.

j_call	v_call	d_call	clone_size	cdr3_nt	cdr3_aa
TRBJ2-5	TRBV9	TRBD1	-	TGTGCCAGCAGCACCTCCGGGACAGGGGTTTTGGAGACCCAGTACTTC	CASSTSGTGVLETQYF
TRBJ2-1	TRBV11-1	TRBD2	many	TGTGCCAGCAGCCTAAGGCGGGGGAGCTCCTACAATGAGCAGTTCTTC	CASSLRRGSSYNEQFF
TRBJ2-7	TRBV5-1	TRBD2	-	TGCGCCAGCAGCCCGCCCGTCACCCCTAGCGGGAGCAAGTACGAGCAGTACTTC	CASSPPVTPSGSKYEQYF
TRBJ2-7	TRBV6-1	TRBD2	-	TGTGCCAGCAGTACCCGGGGGGGGGGGTCCTACGAGCAGTACTTC	CASSTRGGGSYEQYF
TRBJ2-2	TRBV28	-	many	TGTGCCAGCAGTTTACGGGACGTCAACACCGGGGAGCTGTTTTTT	CASSLRDVNTGELFF
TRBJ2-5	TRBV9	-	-	TGTGCCAGCAGCGTAGGGTCTAGCGCGGAGACCCAGTACTTC	CASSVGSSAETQYF
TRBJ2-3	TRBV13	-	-	TGTGCCAGCGGCCCGGATACGCAGTATTTT	CASGPDTQYF
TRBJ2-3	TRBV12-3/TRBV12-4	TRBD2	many	TGTGCCAGCAGTCAGATAGCGGGAGCTAGCACAGATACGCAGTATTTT	CASSQIAGASTDTQYF
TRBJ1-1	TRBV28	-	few	TGTGCCAGCAGTTATGGAGGGTTGGTCACTGAAGCTTTCTTT	CASSYGGLVTEAFF
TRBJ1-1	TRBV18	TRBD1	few	TGTGCCAGCTCACCACTACAGACAGGGGGGGCTGAAGCTTTCTTT	CASSPLQTGGAEAFF
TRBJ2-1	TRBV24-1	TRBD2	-	TGTGCCACCAACGGGAAAAGCGGGAGCGCATACAATGAGCAGTTCTTC	CATNGKSGSAYNEQFF